A selection of T cell receptor beta chains follows, all from one sample in a study of blood T cell repertoires in COVID-19. This table comes from immunoSEQ multiplex PCR, and its TCRdb copy is limited to in-frame clones, with some not included. The table has around 250,000 clones, 85% seen once. Input material: PBMCs or T cells enriched from blood (not recorded which). The origin of the receptors is a woman aged 50 to 60 with acute COVID-19. Each CDR3 is given with its conserved first and last residue. The D gene is left open where the match is weak. Some rows have no size entry. The others give once, few or many, or a class for an expanded clone.

V: TRBV28
J: TRBJ1-6
size: NA
D: TRBD1
CDR3: CASRMTGGNSPLHF
DNA: TGTGCCAGCAGAATGACAGGGGGGAATTCACCCCTCCACTTT

V: TRBV28
J: TRBJ1-4
size: NA
D: NA
CDR3: CASSLSGSHEKLFF
DNA: TGTGCCAGCAGTTTATCAGGGTCGCATGAAAAACTGTTTTTT

V: TRBV27
J: TRBJ2-3
size: NA
D: TRBD1
CDR3: CASSRQGGADTQYF
DNA: TGTGCCAGCAGTCGACAGGGGGGCGCAGATACGCAGTATTTT

V: TRBV29-1
J: TRBJ2-7
size: NA
D: NA
CDR3: CSVARQGMSYEQYF
DNA: TGCAGCGTCGCCCGGCAGGGGATGTCCTACGAGCAGTACTTC

V: TRBV15
J: TRBJ1-5
size: NA
D: TRBD1
CDR3: CATSRSRQGGSNQPQHF
DNA: TGTGCCACCAGCAGATCACGACAGGGGGGGAGCAATCAGCCCCAGCATTTT

V: TRBV25-1
J: TRBJ1-1
size: NA
D: TRBD1
CDR3: CASSPPGQVVKAFF
DNA: TGTGCCAGCAGTCCCCCGGGACAGGTAGTTAAAGCTTTCTTT

V: TRBV12-5
J: TRBJ1-6
size: NA
D: NA
CDR3: CASGLVPGWHNSPLHF
DNA: TGTGCTAGTGGTTTGGTACCAGGGTGGCATAATTCACCCCTCCACTTT

V: TRBV5-1
J: TRBJ2-7
size: NA
D: NA
CDR3: CASSLGIGRFTYEQYF
DNA: TGCGCCAGCAGCTTGGGCATCGGCAGGTTTACCTACGAGCAGTACTTC

V: TRBV5-8
J: TRBJ2-6
size: NA
D: NA
CDR3: CASSATTISGANVLTF
DNA: TGTGCCAGCAGTGCTACGACAATCTCTGGGGCCAACGTCCTGACTTTC

V: TRBV19
J: TRBJ2-1
size: NA
D: TRBD2
CDR3: CASADTSGGHYNEQFF
DNA: TGTGCCAGTGCCGATACTAGCGGGGGGCATTACAATGAGCAGTTCTTC

V: TRBV5-6
J: TRBJ1-5
size: NA
D: TRBD1
CDR3: CASSLGTGGQRRYQPQHF
DNA: TGTGCCAGCAGCTTAGGGACAGGGGGGCAACGTCGGTATCAGCCCCAGCATTTT

V: TRBV6-6
J: TRBJ1-1
size: NA
D: TRBD1
CDR3: CASSYAGGRGTEAFF
DNA: TGTGCCAGCAGTTACGCAGGGGGCAGGGGGACTGAAGCTTTCTTT

V: TRBV6-5
J: TRBJ2-3
size: NA
D: TRBD2
CDR3: CASNPSGTSTDTQYF
DNA: TGTGCCAGCAATCCTAGCGGGACTAGCACAGATACGCAGTATTTT

V: TRBV9
J: TRBJ1-2
size: NA
D: NA
CDR3: CASSGGEIYGYTF
DNA: TGTGCCAGCAGCGGGGGGGAGATCTATGGCTACACCTTC

V: TRBV29-1
J: TRBJ1-3
size: few
D: NA
CDR3: CSVEQGSGNTIYF
DNA: TGCAGCGTTGAACAGGGAAGTGGAAACACCATATATTTT

V: TRBV10-3
J: TRBJ2-7
size: NA
D: TRBD2
CDR3: CAIRSGGSYEQYF
DNA: TGTGCCATCAGGAGCGGGGGCTCCTACGAGCAGTACTTC

V: TRBV19
J: TRBJ2-3
size: few
D: NA
CDR3: CASTHNSISTDTQYF
DNA: TGTGCCAGTACCCATAACAGCATTAGCACAGATACGCAGTATTTT

V: TRBV7-6
J: TRBJ2-1
size: many
D: NA
CDR3: CASSSQGKSSYNEQFF
DNA: TGTGCCAGCAGCTCGCAGGGGAAAAGCTCCTACAATGAGCAGTTCTTC

V: TRBV19
J: TRBJ2-1
size: once
D: NA
CDR3: CASSPSAGYNEQFF
DNA: TGTGCCAGTAGCCCGTCGGCGGGGTACAATGAGCAGTTCTTC

V: TRBV11-2
J: TRBJ2-1
size: NA
D: NA
CDR3: CASSLIWGRDEQFF
DNA: TGTGCCAGCAGCTTAATTTGGGGCAGGGATGAGCAGTTCTTC

V: TRBV11-3
J: TRBJ2-1
size: NA
D: TRBD2
CDR3: CASSRRSGGHNEQFF
DNA: TGTGCCAGCAGCAGGAGAAGCGGGGGTCACAATGAGCAGTTCTTC

V: TRBV5-4
J: TRBJ1-2
size: NA
D: NA
CDR3: CASSFKQGPYGYTF
DNA: TGTGCCAGCAGTTTTAAACAGGGCCCCTATGGCTACACCTTC

V: TRBV5-8
J: TRBJ2-7
size: NA
D: TRBD2
CDR3: CASSKSGASYEQYF
DNA: TGTGCCAGCAGCAAGAGCGGGGCGTCCTACGAGCAGTACTTC

V: TRBV30
J: TRBJ1-1
size: NA
D: TRBD1
CDR3: CAWSDRGQSKAFF
DNA: TGTGCCTGGAGTGACAGGGGGCAATCTAAAGCTTTCTTT